The rows below give T cell receptor beta chains drawn from one sample of a study of OX40 agonist ivuxolimab in advanced cancers. Generated by immunoSEQ multiplex PCR, the TCRdb table keeps only in-frame clones and is missing some. Counted here are approximately 100,000 clones, approximately 90% occurring once; the ten biggest clones make up roughly 0.77%. The source was CD4+ or CD8+ T cells sorted from blood, collected in a trial of the OX40 agonist ivuxolimab. All receptors come from an adult with an advanced solid tumor such as melanoma, head and neck, liver or kidney cancer. Both conserved end residues are part of each CDR3. The D gene is left open where the match is weak. Part of the rows lack a size; the others show once, few, many or a class for expanded clones.

v_call: TRBV30; j_call: TRBJ1-1; d_call: NA; clone_size: NA; cdr3_aa: CAREDSPMNTEAFF; cdr3_nt: TGTGCCCGCGAGGACAGCCCCATGAACACTGAAGCTTTCTTT
v_call: TRBV4-1; j_call: TRBJ2-3; d_call: TRBD1; clone_size: NA; cdr3_aa: CASSQEGRGPTDTQYF; cdr3_nt: TGCGCCAGCAGCCAAGAAGGCAGGGGGCCCACAGATACGCAGTATTTT
v_call: TRBV5-1; j_call: TRBJ1-1; d_call: TRBD1; clone_size: NA; cdr3_aa: CASRRDRGNTEAFF; cdr3_nt: TGCGCCAGCAGGAGGGACAGGGGGAACACTGAAGCTTTCTTT
v_call: TRBV5-4; j_call: TRBJ2-5; d_call: NA; clone_size: NA; cdr3_aa: CASGVPETQYF; cdr3_nt: TGTGCCAGCGGGGTCCCAGAGACCCAGTACTTC
v_call: TRBV28; j_call: TRBJ2-3; d_call: TRBD2; clone_size: NA; cdr3_aa: CASAGREFPTDTQYF; cdr3_nt: TGTGCCAGCGCTGGGCGGGAGTTTCCCACAGATACGCAGTATTTT
v_call: TRBV7-2; j_call: TRBJ2-5; d_call: NA; clone_size: NA; cdr3_aa: CASIASRGETQYF; cdr3_nt: TGTGCCAGCATAGCCTCCCGCGGGGAGACCCAGTACTTC
v_call: TRBV7-6; j_call: TRBJ1-3; d_call: TRBD1; clone_size: NA; cdr3_aa: CASSPGQAPRGNTIYF; cdr3_nt: TGTGCCAGCAGCCCCGGACAGGCGCCCCGGGGAAACACCATATATTTT
v_call: TRBV30; j_call: TRBJ2-1; d_call: NA; clone_size: NA; cdr3_aa: CAWSVQVGEQFF; cdr3_nt: TGTGCCTGGAGTGTACAGGTTGGTGAGCAGTTCTTC
v_call: TRBV5-1; j_call: TRBJ2-5; d_call: NA; clone_size: NA; cdr3_aa: CASSPQGSETQYF; cdr3_nt: TGCGCCAGCAGCCCCCAGGGTTCTGAGACCCAGTACTTC
v_call: TRBV28; j_call: TRBJ1-5; d_call: NA; clone_size: NA; cdr3_aa: CASSSTDRALQPQHF; cdr3_nt: TGTGCCAGCAGTTCGACCGACAGAGCATTGCAGCCCCAGCATTTT
v_call: TRBV7-8; j_call: TRBJ1-2; d_call: NA; clone_size: NA; cdr3_aa: CASSSRLGRDLRGYTF; cdr3_nt: TGTGCCAGCAGCTCCAGGTTAGGGAGAGATCTTCGAGGCTACACCTTC
v_call: TRBV23-1; j_call: TRBJ1-3; d_call: NA; clone_size: NA; cdr3_aa: CASGQAIYF; cdr3_nt: TGCGCCAGCGGCCAAGCCATATATTTT
v_call: TRBV6-5; j_call: TRBJ1-1; d_call: NA; clone_size: NA; cdr3_aa: CASSYSQRNTEAFF; cdr3_nt: TGTGCCAGCAGTTACTCGCAGCGGAACACTGAAGCTTTCTTT
v_call: TRBV4-3; j_call: TRBJ1-2; d_call: TRBD1; clone_size: NA; cdr3_aa: CASSQDFRGGSSRGYTF; cdr3_nt: TGCGCCAGCAGCCAAGATTTCAGGGGGGGGAGTTCTCGTGGCTACACCTTC
v_call: TRBV5-1; j_call: TRBJ1-2; d_call: TRBD1; clone_size: NA; cdr3_aa: CASAGTGGANYGYTF; cdr3_nt: TGCGCCAGTGCCGGGACAGGGGGAGCTAACTATGGCTACACCTTC
v_call: TRBV5-5; j_call: TRBJ2-2; d_call: NA; clone_size: NA; cdr3_aa: CASSWGGIPANTGELFF; cdr3_nt: TGTGCCAGCAGCTGGGGGGGCATCCCCGCGAACACCGGGGAGCTGTTTTTT
v_call: TRBV28; j_call: TRBJ2-2; d_call: NA; clone_size: NA; cdr3_aa: CATHDKNTGELFF; cdr3_nt: TGTGCCACCCATGACAAGAACACCGGGGAGCTGTTTTTT
v_call: TRBV14; j_call: TRBJ1-4; d_call: NA; clone_size: NA; cdr3_aa: CASSQLSEKLFF; cdr3_nt: TGTGCCAGCAGCCAATTAAGTGAAAAACTGTTTTTT
v_call: TRBV18; j_call: TRBJ1-1; d_call: NA; clone_size: NA; cdr3_aa: CASSPDGSLPTTGNTEAFF; cdr3_nt: TGTGCCAGCTCACCTGATGGTTCACTCCCAACAACGGGGAACACTGAAGCTTTCTTT
v_call: TRBV28; j_call: TRBJ2-2; d_call: NA; clone_size: NA; cdr3_aa: CASSLISGASGELFF; cdr3_nt: TGTGCCAGCAGTTTAATTTCAGGAGCGTCTGGGGAGCTGTTTTTT
v_call: TRBV18; j_call: TRBJ2-1; d_call: TRBD2; clone_size: NA; cdr3_aa: CASSPDTSGGAGEQFF; cdr3_nt: TGTGCCAGCTCACCAGATACTAGCGGGGGGGCCGGTGAGCAGTTCTTC
v_call: TRBV5-8; j_call: TRBJ1-2; d_call: NA; clone_size: NA; cdr3_aa: CASRNHRALDIGYTF; cdr3_nt: TGTGCCAGCAGGAACCACAGGGCTTTGGATATCGGCTACACCTTC
v_call: TRBV7-2; j_call: TRBJ2-1; d_call: NA; clone_size: NA; cdr3_aa: CASSPQRVAPNEQFF; cdr3_nt: TGTGCCAGCAGCCCCCAGCGAGTAGCTCCCAATGAGCAGTTCTTC
v_call: TRBV30; j_call: TRBJ2-5; d_call: TRBD2; clone_size: NA; cdr3_aa: CAWTGLAGGETQYF; cdr3_nt: TGTGCCTGGACCGGACTAGCGGGGGGAGAGACCCAGTACTTC
v_call: TRBV19; j_call: TRBJ1-6; d_call: NA; clone_size: NA; cdr3_aa: CASRIQSSYNSPLHF; cdr3_nt: TGTGCCAGTAGGATACAGAGCTCCTATAATTCACCCCTCCACTTT
v_call: TRBV5-5; j_call: TRBJ2-1; d_call: NA; clone_size: NA; cdr3_aa: CASSSGGGPYNEQFF; cdr3_nt: TGTGCCAGCAGCTCAGGAGGGGGCCCCTACAATGAGCAGTTCTTC
v_call: TRBV19; j_call: TRBJ1-2; d_call: NA; clone_size: many; cdr3_aa: CASSFKGGNGYTF; cdr3_nt: TGTGCCAGTAGTTTCAAGGGGGGCAACGGCTACACCTTC
v_call: TRBV7-9; j_call: TRBJ1-4; d_call: TRBD1; clone_size: NA; cdr3_aa: CASSPGQELNEKLFF; cdr3_nt: TGTGCCAGCAGCCCAGGACAGGAGCTTAATGAAAAACTGTTTTTT
v_call: TRBV6-5; j_call: TRBJ2-5; d_call: TRBD2; clone_size: once; cdr3_aa: CASSQPRGGEETQYF; cdr3_nt: TGTGCCAGCAGTCAACCTCGGGGGGGGGAGGAGACCCAGTACTTC
v_call: TRBV21-1; j_call: TRBJ2-7; d_call: NA; clone_size: NA; cdr3_aa: CASSKERTLDEQYF; cdr3_nt: TGTGCCAGCAGCAAAGAACGGACCCTGGACGAGCAGTACTTC
v_call: TRBV4-3; j_call: TRBJ2-7; d_call: NA; clone_size: NA; cdr3_aa: CASSQEGNGGFYEQYF; cdr3_nt: TGCGCCAGCAGCCAAGAGGGAAATGGGGGGTTTTACGAGCAGTACTTC
v_call: TRBV7-9; j_call: TRBJ1-2; d_call: TRBD1; clone_size: NA; cdr3_aa: CASSPGQGRNYGYTF; cdr3_nt: TGTGCCAGCAGCCCCGGACAGGGTCGGAACTATGGCTACACCTTC
v_call: TRBV19; j_call: TRBJ2-7; d_call: NA; clone_size: NA; cdr3_aa: CASSILDPKMRLLEQYF; cdr3_nt: TGTGCCAGTAGTATCCTAGACCCGAAAATGCGGTTACTCGAGCAGTACTTC
v_call: TRBV4-3; j_call: TRBJ1-1; d_call: NA; clone_size: NA; cdr3_aa: CASSQVSLGEAEAFF; cdr3_nt: TGCGCCAGCAGCCAAGTTTCTCTGGGGGAGGCTGAAGCTTTCTTT
v_call: TRBV6-5; j_call: TRBJ1-1; d_call: TRBD1; clone_size: NA; cdr3_aa: CASSSRDRRNTEAFF; cdr3_nt: TGTGCCAGCAGTTCCAGGGACAGAAGGAACACTGAAGCTTTCTTT
v_call: TRBV27; j_call: TRBJ2-5; d_call: NA; clone_size: NA; cdr3_aa: CASRQQETQYF; cdr3_nt: TGTGCCAGCAGACAACAAGAGACCCAGTACTTC
v_call: TRBV30; j_call: TRBJ1-5; d_call: NA; clone_size: NA; cdr3_aa: CQTVNQPQHF; cdr3_nt: TGTCAGACTGTGAATCAGCCCCAGCATTTT
v_call: TRBV19; j_call: TRBJ2-2; d_call: TRBD1; clone_size: NA; cdr3_aa: CASSSGQGREGELFF; cdr3_nt: TGTGCCAGTAGTTCGGGACAGGGTCGAGAGGGGGAGCTGTTTTTT
v_call: TRBV7-9; j_call: TRBJ1-1; d_call: NA; clone_size: few; cdr3_aa: CASSPGAESTEAFF; cdr3_nt: TGTGCCAGCAGCCCGGGAGCAGAGTCCACTGAAGCTTTCTTT
v_call: TRBV6-4; j_call: TRBJ2-7; d_call: NA; clone_size: NA; cdr3_aa: CASQTDGSSYEQYF; cdr3_nt: TGTGCCAGCCAGACGGACGGAAGCTCCTACGAGCAGTACTTC
v_call: TRBV11-2; j_call: TRBJ2-3; d_call: NA; clone_size: few; cdr3_aa: CASSLGRNTDTQYF; cdr3_nt: TGTGCCAGCAGCTTGGGGAGAAACACAGATACGCAGTATTTT
v_call: TRBV7-3; j_call: TRBJ2-5; d_call: TRBD1; clone_size: NA; cdr3_aa: CASSYSPGTGETQYF; cdr3_nt: TGTGCCAGCAGCTATAGCCCCGGGACAGGAGAGACCCAGTACTTC
v_call: TRBV2; j_call: TRBJ1-2; d_call: NA; clone_size: NA; cdr3_aa: CASSVVDGYTF; cdr3_nt: TGTGCCAGCAGTGTTGTGGATGGCTACACCTTC
v_call: TRBV28; j_call: TRBJ1-5; d_call: NA; clone_size: NA; cdr3_aa: CASSILTASNQPQHF; cdr3_nt: TGTGCCAGCAGTATTTTGACAGCTAGCAATCAGCCCCAGCATTTT
v_call: TRBV5-4; j_call: TRBJ2-3; d_call: TRBD2; clone_size: NA; cdr3_aa: CASSLARGGSTDTQYF; cdr3_nt: TGTGCCAGCAGCTTGGCCCGCGGGGGGAGCACAGATACGCAGTATTTT
v_call: TRBV4-1; j_call: TRBJ2-7; d_call: TRBD1; clone_size: few; cdr3_aa: CASSPRDRGIHEQYF; cdr3_nt: TGCGCCAGCAGCCCACGGGACAGGGGTATCCACGAGCAGTACTTC